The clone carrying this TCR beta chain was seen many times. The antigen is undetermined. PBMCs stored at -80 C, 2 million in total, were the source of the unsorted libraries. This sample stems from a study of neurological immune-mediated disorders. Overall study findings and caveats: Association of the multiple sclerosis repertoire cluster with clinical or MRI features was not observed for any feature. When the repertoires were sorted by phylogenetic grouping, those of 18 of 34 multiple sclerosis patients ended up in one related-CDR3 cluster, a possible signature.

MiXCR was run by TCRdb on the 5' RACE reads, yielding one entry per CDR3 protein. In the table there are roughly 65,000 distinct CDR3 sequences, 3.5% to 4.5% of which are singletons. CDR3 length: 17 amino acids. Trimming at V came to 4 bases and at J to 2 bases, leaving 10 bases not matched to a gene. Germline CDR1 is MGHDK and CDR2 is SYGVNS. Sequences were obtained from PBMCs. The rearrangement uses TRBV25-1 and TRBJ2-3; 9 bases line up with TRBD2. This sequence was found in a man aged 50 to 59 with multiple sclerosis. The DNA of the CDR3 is TGTGCCAGCAGTGTGAAACAAGCGGGGGGCATCACAGATACGCAGTATTTT. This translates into CASSVKQAGGITDTQYF.